This T cell receptor (beta chain) was retrieved from a study of blood T cells in healthy people across ages. Findings and limits, study-wide: Both naive CD4+ cell counts and diversity were greater in long-lived donors than in aged donors.

From germline, CDR1 is MNHNY and CDR2 SVGAGI (reference sequence). V was clipped by 3 bases and J by 4 bases, with 18 bases between them. The CDR3 length is 16 residues. Remarks on this clonotype: The antigen remains undetermined.

Donors were healthy Caucasian individuals from Russia aged roughly 6 to 100. A second PCR, run for about 7 to 11 cycles, used a sample-barcoded 5' primer plus a J-beta primer mix. TCRdb re-analysed the 5' RACE reads in MiXCR, keeping a single row per CDR3 protein. The sample lists roughly 1,300,000 distinct CDR3 sequences; around 59% were seen once. V gene TRBV6-6 combines with J gene TRBJ2-5; the D is unclear. This clonotype was obtained from a man aged 18 to 29 in good health. The sequenced sample was blood. The CDR3 reads CASSYPYSRLGETQYF. The CDR3 nucleotides read TGTGCCAGCAGTTATCCCTACTCTAGACTGGGAGAGACCCAGTACTTC.